The 14 T cell receptor beta chains in this list originate from one sample, sequenced in a study of shared clonotypes between healthy human individuals. Positive CCR7 selection of CD45RO-negative cells yielded the naive CD8 cells, and terminally differentiated effector memory CD45RA+ cells were excluded. Method: immunoSEQ multiplex PCR; TCRdb's copy keeps in-frame clones and lacks some. The table shows millions of clones, with 93% occurring only once. Sequencing was carried out using naive CD8+ T cells from PBMCs. The receptors were sampled from a man between 18 and 29 years old in good health. Some clones in this sample may be carry-over from other donors' samples.

V usage is TRBV28 and J usage is TRBJ1-1; TRBD1 is a possible D gene (6 bases). The CDR3 is 15 residues long. CDR1 MDHEN and CDR2 SYDVKM come from the germline V gene. Trimming took 5 bases from V and 2 from J, leaving 15 bases between them. In DNA form, the CDR3 reads TGTGCCAGCAGTCTACCCACAGGGATAAACACTGAAGCTTTCTTT. Translated: CASSLPTGINTEAFF.

J is TRBJ2-2 and V is TRBV7-3; TRBD2 agrees at 10 bases. The germline CDR1 and CDR2 sequences are SGHTA and FQGTGA. CDR3 length: 18 residues. Trimming removed 1 base from V and 7 bases from J; junction bases left unmatched: 12. CDR3 region: CASSLIAGLAAPGGELFF. For the CDR3, the DNA is TGTGCCAGCAGCTTAATTGCCGGACTAGCGGCCCCGGGCGGGGAGCTGTTTTTT.

The chain links TRBV7-9 to TRBJ1-4, with D perhaps TRBD1 (5 bases). Deletions cut 4 bases from V and 9 bases from J, with 18 bases between. The CDR3 sequence is 15 residues long. CDR1 is SEHNR, CDR2 FQNEAQ, per germline (reference sequence). CDR3 bases: TGTGCCAGCAGCTCGCCGCCGGGACGGGTAAAAAAACTGTTTTTT. Protein product: CASSSPPGRVKKLFF. Supplemented by reference TRBV7-9 and TRBJ1-4, the full variable domain reads DTGVSQNPRHKITKRGQNVTFRCDPISEHNRLYWYRQTLGQGPEFLTYFQNEAQLEKSRLLSDRFSAERPKGSFSTLEIQRTEQGDSAMYLCASSSPPGRVKKLFFGSGTQLSVL.

This sequence joins TRBV27 and TRBJ2-5; the D is unclear. Germline CDR1 MNHEY, CDR2 SMNVEV (reference sequence). The length of the CDR3 is 14 residues. Trimming took off 0 bases at V and 4 bases at J, with 9 bases between the two ends. The CDR3 DNA reads TGTGCCAGCAGTTTATCAGGGTGGCCAGAGACCCAGTACTTC. This codes for CASSLSGWPETQYF.

The chain combines TRBV28 with TRBJ1-5; no firm D call. CDR1 is MDHEN, CDR2 SYDVKM, per germline. This CDR3 comprises 14 residues. The V and J ends lost 7 bases and 0 bases respectively, with 10 bases between them. The CDR3 DNA reads as TGTGCCAGCACCCTGGAGGTTAGCAATCAGCCCCAGCATTTT. It codes for CASTLEVSNQPQHF.

The rearrangement joins TRBV5-6 to TRBJ1-2; D not resolved. This CDR3 region has 17 residues. The germline CDR1 and CDR2 sequences are SGHDT and YYEEEE. Trimming pared 0 bases from V and 1 base from J, leaving 16 bases between. This CDR3 reads CASSLGGSAGYNYGYTF. The CDR3 DNA reads TGTGCCAGCAGCTTGGGTGGGAGCGCTGGCTATAACTATGGCTACACCTTC.

V gene TRBV5-8 combines with J gene TRBJ1-2; D is uncertain. Between the trimmed V and J ends, which lost 4 bases and 6 bases, there was a span of 13 bases. CDR1 is SGHTS, CDR2 YDEGEE, per germline. There are 13 residues in the CDR3. CDR3 amino acids: CASSPGRFHGYTF. The CDR3 coding sequence is TGTGCCAGCAGCCCGGGGAGGTTCCATGGCTACACCTTC. Full variable domain (outside the CDR3, taken from reference TRBV5-8 and TRBJ1-2): EAGVTQSPTHLIKTRGQQATLRCSPISGHTSVYWYQQALGLGLQFLLWYDEGEERNRGNFPPRFSGRQFPNYSSELNVNALELEDSALYLCASSPGRFHGYTFGSGTRLTVV.

The J gene is TRBJ2-7, the V gene TRBV28; no clear D gene. Trimming shortened V by 10 bases and J by 0 bases, and 13 bases separated the two germline ends. From germline, CDR1 is MDHEN and CDR2 SYDVKM. CDR3 length: 13 residues. CDR3 region: CATAQLDSYEQYF. The CDR3 nucleotides are TGTGCCACCGCACAGCTGGACTCCTACGAGCAGTACTTC. The full variable domain, in which reference TRBV28 and TRBJ2-7 provide the parts outside the CDR3, is DVKVTQSSRYLVKRTGEKVFLECVQDMDHENMFWYRQDPGLGLRLIYFSYDVKMKEKGDIPEGYSVSREKKERFSLILESASTNQTSMYLCATAQLDSYEQYFGPGTRLTVT.

This clone appeared once. The rearrangement uses TRBV15 and TRBJ2-3; D uncertain. Per germline, CDR1 LNHNV and CDR2 YYDKDF (reference sequence). There are 17 residues in the CDR3. Trimming took 3 bases from V and 1 from J, leaving 17 bases between them. The CDR3 DNA reads as TGTGCCACCAGCAGGCAAAGCCCGGTTCCTGGCACAGATACGCAGTATTTT. Protein sequence: CATSRQSPVPGTDTQYF.

The rearrangement joins TRBV4-2 to TRBJ2-7; either TRBD1 or TRBD2 may supply D (6 bases each). V gave up 4 bases and J gave up 3 bases, with 19 bases separating them. The CDR3 consists of 16 residues. Germline V gene data show CDR1 as LGHNA and CDR2 as YNFKEQ. CDR3 in DNA: TGTGCCAGCAGCCCCCCGGTACTCGGGGGCTTCTACGAGCAGTACTTC. Protein product: CASSPPVLGGFYEQYF.

This chain joins TRBV6-5 and TRBJ1-3; no firm D call. The germline CDR1 and CDR2 sequences are MNHEY and SVGAGI. CDR3 size: 16 residues. V dropped 2 bases and J dropped 0 bases, with 11 bases sitting between them. In nucleotides, the CDR3 is TGTGCCAGCAGTTACGCCCGGGGTGCCTCTGGAAACACCATATATTTT. Amino acid sequence: CASSYARGASGNTIYF.

This chain connects TRBV28 to TRBJ1-5; D is ambiguous. Germline assignment: CDR1 MDHEN and CDR2 SYDVKM. The length of the CDR3 is 13 residues. V shed 7 bases and J shed 2 bases, with 9 bases lying between them. This chain's CDR3 is CASKIDGNQPQHF. In DNA form, the CDR3 reads TGTGCCAGCAAGATAGATGGCAATCAGCCCCAGCATTTT.

The chain is built from TRBV27 and TRBJ2-1; D perhaps matches TRBD1 (5 bases). The V gene's germline CDR1 is MNHEY and CDR2 SMNVEV (reference sequence). The V and J ends lost 7 bases and 2 bases respectively, with 12 bases between them. The CDR3 spans 14 residues. The CDR3 sequence is CASTQGSPYNEQFF. CDR3 nucleotide sequence: TGTGCCAGCACGCAGGGAAGCCCCTACAATGAGCAGTTCTTC.

This rearrangement joins TRBV2 to TRBJ1-1, with TRBD1 matching over 9 bases. The J segment lost 4 bases and the V segment lost 6 bases, leaving 6 bases of the junction unmatched. CDR1 and CDR2 (germline): SNHLY, FYNNEI. The CDR3 sequence is 14 residues long. Here the CDR3 reads CASSEGQGFTEAFF. The CDR3 DNA reads as TGTGCCAGCAGCGAGGGACAGGGTTTCACTGAAGCTTTCTTT.